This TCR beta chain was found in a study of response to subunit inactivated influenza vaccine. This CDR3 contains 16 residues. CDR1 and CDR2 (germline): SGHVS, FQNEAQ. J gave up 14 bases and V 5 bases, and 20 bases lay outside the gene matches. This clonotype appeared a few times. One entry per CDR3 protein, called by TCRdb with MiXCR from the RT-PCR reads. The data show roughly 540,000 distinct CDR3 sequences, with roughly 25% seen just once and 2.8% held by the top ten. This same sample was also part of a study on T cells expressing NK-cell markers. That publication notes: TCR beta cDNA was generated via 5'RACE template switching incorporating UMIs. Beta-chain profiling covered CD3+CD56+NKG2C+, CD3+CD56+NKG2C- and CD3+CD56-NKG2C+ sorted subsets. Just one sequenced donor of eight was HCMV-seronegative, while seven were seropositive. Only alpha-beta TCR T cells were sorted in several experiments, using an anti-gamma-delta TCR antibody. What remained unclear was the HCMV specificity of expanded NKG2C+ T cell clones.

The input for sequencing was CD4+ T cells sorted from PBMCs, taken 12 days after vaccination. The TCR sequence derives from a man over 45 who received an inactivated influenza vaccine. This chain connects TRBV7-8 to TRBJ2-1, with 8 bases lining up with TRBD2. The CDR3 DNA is TGTGCCAGCAGCCCAGGGAATAGCGGGGTCCCCGCGGTGAAGTTCTTC. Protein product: CASSPGNSGVPAVKFF.